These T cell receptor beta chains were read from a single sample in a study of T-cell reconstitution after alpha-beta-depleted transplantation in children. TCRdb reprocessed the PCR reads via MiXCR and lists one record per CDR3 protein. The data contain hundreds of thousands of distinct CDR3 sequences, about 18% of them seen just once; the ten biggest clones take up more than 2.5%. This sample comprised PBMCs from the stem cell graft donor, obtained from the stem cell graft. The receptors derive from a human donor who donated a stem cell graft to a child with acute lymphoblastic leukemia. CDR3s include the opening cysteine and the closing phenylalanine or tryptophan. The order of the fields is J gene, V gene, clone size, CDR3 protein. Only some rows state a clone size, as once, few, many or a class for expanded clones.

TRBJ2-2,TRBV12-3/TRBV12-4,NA,CASSGSGSETGELFF
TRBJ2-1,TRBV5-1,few,CASSLSPGTSNEQFF
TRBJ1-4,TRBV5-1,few,CASSLDEDSPRDEKLFF
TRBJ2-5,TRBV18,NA,CASSPGHVQETQYF
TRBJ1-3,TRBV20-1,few,CSARDIRGNTIYF
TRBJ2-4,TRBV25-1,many,CASSPGKNIQYF
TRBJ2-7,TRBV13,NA,CASSFAGTAGEQYF
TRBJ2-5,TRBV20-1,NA,CATKDSPETQYF
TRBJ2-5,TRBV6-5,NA,CASSYPGQQETQYF
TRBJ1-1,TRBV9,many,CASSPRTVNTEAFF
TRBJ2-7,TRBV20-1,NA,CSARDLSVSYEQYF
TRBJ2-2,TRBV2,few,CASWGGRTTGELFF
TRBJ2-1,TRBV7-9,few,CASSLVSGVNYNEQFF
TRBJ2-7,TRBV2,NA,CASSDGVAGMTYEQYF
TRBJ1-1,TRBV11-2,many,CASSINTEAFF
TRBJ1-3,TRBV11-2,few,CASSPPYENTIYF
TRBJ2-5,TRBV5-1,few,CASSLVFGRSGETQYF
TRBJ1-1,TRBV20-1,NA,CSARSLQYDGTEAFF
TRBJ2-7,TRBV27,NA,CASSYQGLINEQYF
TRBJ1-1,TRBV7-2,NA,CASSKGQGTEAFF
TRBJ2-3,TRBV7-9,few,CASSLEGVGDTQYF
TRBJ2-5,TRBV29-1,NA,CSVSLWREGLETQYF
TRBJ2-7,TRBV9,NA,CASSVAAGTGEYEQYF
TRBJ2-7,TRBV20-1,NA,CSASDGQGAYEQYF
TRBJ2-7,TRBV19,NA,CASSASTSGNYEQYF
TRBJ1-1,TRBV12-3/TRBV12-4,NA,CASSLAPQGAVEAFF
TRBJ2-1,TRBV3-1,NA,CASAGRAFIYEQFF
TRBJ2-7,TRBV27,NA,CASSFRHTYEQYF
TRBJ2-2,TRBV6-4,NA,CATRGSNTGELFF
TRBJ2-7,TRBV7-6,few,CASSSGTTPGEQYF
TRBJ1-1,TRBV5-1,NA,CASSLIDSSTEAFF
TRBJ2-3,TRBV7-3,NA,CSSSFGRGADTQYF
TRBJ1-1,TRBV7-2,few,CASSTRGRVSEAFF
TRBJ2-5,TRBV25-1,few,CASSDQGRDETQYF
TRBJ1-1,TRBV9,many,CASSREPGLNTEAFF
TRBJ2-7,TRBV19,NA,CASSMASGDYEQYF
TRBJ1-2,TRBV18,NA,CASSEYPGGAAGYTF
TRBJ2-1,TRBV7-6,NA,CASSLGDRAHNEQFF
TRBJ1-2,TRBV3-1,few,CASSQSGMLYGYTF
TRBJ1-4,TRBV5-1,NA,CASSLDRPGEKLFF
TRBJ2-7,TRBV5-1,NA,CASRGTVPYEQYF
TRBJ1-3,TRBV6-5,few,CASSYSGGAGNTIYF
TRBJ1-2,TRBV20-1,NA,CSAREILQRNYGYTF
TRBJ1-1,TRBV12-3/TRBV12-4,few,CASSLARLQAFF
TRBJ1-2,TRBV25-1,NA,CASRGITGHGYTF
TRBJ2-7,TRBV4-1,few,CASSQEIGRTGSYEQYF
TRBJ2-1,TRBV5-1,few,CASSLVGLVNNEQFF
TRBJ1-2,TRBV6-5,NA,CASSYSGGNYGYTF
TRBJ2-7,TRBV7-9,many,CASSLESAYEQYF
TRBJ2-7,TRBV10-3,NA,CAISERGGGEQYF
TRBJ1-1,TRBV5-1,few,CASSLPMNTEAFF
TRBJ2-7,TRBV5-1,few,CASSLWGTEYEQYF
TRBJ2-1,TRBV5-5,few,CASSFPESYNEQFF
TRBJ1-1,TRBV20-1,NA,CSARQGVDAEAFF
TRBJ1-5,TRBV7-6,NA,CASSPSGASNQPQHF
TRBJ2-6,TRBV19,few,CASKTVSGANVLTF
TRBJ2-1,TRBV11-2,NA,CASSLQGVQYNEQFF
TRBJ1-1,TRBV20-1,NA,CSSGKNTEAFF